The clone carrying this TCR beta chain has just a few counts. As yet, its antigen is unknown. cDNA synthesis used the whole RNA isolate, giving expressed TCRB sequences. Assay: immunoSEQ multiplex PCR; the TCRdb copy retains only in-frame clones and omits some. The sample has 500,000 to 800,000 clones; under 15% are singletons. The source of the sample is a study of beta chain features in type 1 diabetes. CD45RO/CCR7/CD25/CD127/CD95/CD27 sorting isolated CD4+ naive, central memory, regulatory and stem cell-like memory cells. Overall study findings and caveats: Type 1 diabetes patients showed a moderate but significant shortening of TCRB CDR3s in all four CD4+ subsets. Possible PCR preference for shorter templates applied equally to patients and controls.

The length of the CDR3 is 17 residues. Germline loops: CDR1 LNHDA, CDR2 SQIVND (reference sequence). Trimming took 4 bases from V and 0 from J; bases not matched to a gene: 9. The sequencing sample was made of naive CD4+ T cells from blood. The chain has TRBV19 and TRBJ2-1; TRBD1 matches at 7 bases. This sequence was found in a man in his thirties or forties with type 1 diabetes. CDR3 sequence: CASSNITGVSSYNEQFF. The CDR3 DNA reads TGTGCCAGTAGTAACATCACAGGGGTGAGCTCCTACAATGAGCAGTTCTTC. Together with reference TRBV19 and TRBJ2-1, the CDR3 gives the full variable domain: DGGITQSPKYLFRKEGQNVTLSCEQNLNHDAMYWYRQDPGQGLRLIYYSQIVNDFQKGDIAEGYSVSREKKESFPLTVTSAQKNPTAFYLCASSNITGVSSYNEQFFGPGTRLTVL.